The 7 T cell receptor beta chains presented below share a single source sample, sequenced in a study of regulatory T cells in long-lasting Graves disease. Noted time point: persistent/refractory GD, antithyroid drugs over 5 years with positive TRAb. The TCR library was made from RNA extracted from PBMCs. According to the study, TCR beta libraries were built with iRepertoire HTBI primers and CDR3-region Arm-PCR. TCRdb independently ran MiXCR on the multiplex PCR reads; one entry per CDR3 protein. The sample shows some 370,000 distinct CDR3 sequences, approximately 25% of them seen only once. The sequencing used peripheral blood mononuclear cells (PBMCs), collected when the disease was refractory, from a patient treated with antithyroid drugs. Receptor source: a woman in her thirties or forties with Graves disease.

This clonotype was detected a few times. This chain uses TRBV30 with TRBJ2-7; possible D gene TRBD2, 5 bases. V gave up 2 bases and J gave up 2 bases, with 19 bases separating them. The CDR3 contains 16 residues. Germline values: CDR1 GTSNPN, CDR2 SVGIG (reference sequence). This chain's CDR3 is CAWSPQNRRRTYEQYF. In DNA form, the CDR3 reads TGTGCCTGGAGTCCACAGAACCGACGGAGGACCTACGAGCAGTACTTC.

CDR3 in DNA: TGTGCCAGCAGCTTGACCGGGACAGGGGTAGAAAAACTGTTTTTT. This encodes CASSLTGTGVEKLFF. The chain recombines TRBV7-9 with TRBJ1-4; 10 bases are a match to TRBD1. The germline V gene encodes CDR1 SEHNR and CDR2 FQNEAQ (reference sequence). The CDR3 consists of 15 residues. The V gene end was trimmed by 3 bases and the J gene end by 8 bases; junction bases not matched to a gene: 6.

This clonotype was seen a handful of times. The chain is built from TRBV6-2 or TRBV6-3 and TRBJ1-2, with a weak D call TRBD1 (6 bases). The CDR3 spans 14 residues. Germline V lookup: CDR1 MNHEY, CDR2 SVGEGT. Trimming cost V 4 bases and J 7 bases, with 16 bases left between them. CDR3 amino acids: CASSSRSRDIGYTF. The CDR3 DNA is TGTGCCAGCAGTTCCCGTTCCCGGGACATTGGCTACACCTTC.

This clonotype was picked up many times. The genes are TRBV28 and TRBJ2-7, with 7 bases lining up with TRBD1. The ends lost 6 bases at V and 2 bases at J; junction bases unmatched: 7. CDR1 MDHEN and CDR2 SYDVKM come from the germline V gene. This CDR3 region has 14 residues. DNA of the CDR3: TGTGCCAGCAGCGCTCCGGGACAGACCTACGAGCAGTACTTC. Protein product: CASSAPGQTYEQYF.

Many counts were recorded for this clonotype. The chain carries TRBV5-1 and TRBJ2-4; possible D gene TRBD1, 5 bases. V lost 0 bases and J 12 bases, leaving 16 bases between the germline ends. This CDR3 comprises 14 residues. Per the germline V gene, CDR1 is SGHRS and CDR2 is YFSETQ. The CDR3 sequence is CASSLEQGSGPQYF. The CDR3, as DNA: TGCGCCAGCAGCTTGGAGCAGGGCAGTGGGCCTCAGTACTTC.

This clonotype occurred a few times. The rearrangement links TRBV12-3 or TRBV12-4 to TRBJ2-5, with 8 positions matching TRBD2. The trim removed 7 bases at V and 5 bases at J, leaving 6 bases unmatched. The CDR3 has 13 amino acids. CDR3 nucleotide sequence: TGTGCCAGCAACCTAACTAGCGGCGAGACCCAGTACTTC. Translated, it gives CASNLTSGETQYF.

V and J are TRBV28 and TRBJ2-3; a possible D gene is TRBD1 (6 bases). Trimming took off 6 bases at V and 6 bases at J, with 16 bases between the two ends. The CDR3 runs to 14 residues. Germline V gives CDR1 MDHEN, CDR2 SYDVKM. The CDR3 reads CASRWGPSSDTQYF. CDR3 coding DNA: TGTGCCAGCAGGTGGGGGCCCAGCTCGGATACGCAGTATTTT.